This entry is about one T cell receptor (beta chain). Its antigen is currently unknown. This sample was taken from a study of cytomegalovirus exposure and HLA in healthy donors. Study-wide background: HLA-typed donors contributed about 85 million unique TCRs, which were held in an early data release. Points from the study as a whole: Associated with cytomegalovirus, according to the listing, were some 150 TCR beta chains. Within an earlier analysis, most TCR beta V segments proved productive either about 87% or about 30% of the time.

After removal of 3 bases from V and 3 bases from J, the junction contained 1 base not matched to a gene. The CDR3 extends over 12 amino acids. Germline CDR1 SQVTM, CDR2 ANQGSEA. In the PCR, 60 Vbeta and 13 Jbeta primers were used. Method: immunoSEQ multiplex PCR; TCRdb's copy keeps in-frame clones and lacks some. The data contain fewer than 200,000 clones, approximately 80% of them singletons. Donors had nominal health at sampling but likely had unrecorded immune exposures. The TCR originated in a woman in her forties or fifties in good health and CMV-seropositive. The rearrangement links TRBV29-1 to TRBJ2-7; 8 bases fit TRBD1. Input material: PBMCs. The CDR3 region is CSVDGTGYEQYF. The CDR3 bases are TGCAGCGTTGATGGGACAGGCTACGAGCAGTACTTC.